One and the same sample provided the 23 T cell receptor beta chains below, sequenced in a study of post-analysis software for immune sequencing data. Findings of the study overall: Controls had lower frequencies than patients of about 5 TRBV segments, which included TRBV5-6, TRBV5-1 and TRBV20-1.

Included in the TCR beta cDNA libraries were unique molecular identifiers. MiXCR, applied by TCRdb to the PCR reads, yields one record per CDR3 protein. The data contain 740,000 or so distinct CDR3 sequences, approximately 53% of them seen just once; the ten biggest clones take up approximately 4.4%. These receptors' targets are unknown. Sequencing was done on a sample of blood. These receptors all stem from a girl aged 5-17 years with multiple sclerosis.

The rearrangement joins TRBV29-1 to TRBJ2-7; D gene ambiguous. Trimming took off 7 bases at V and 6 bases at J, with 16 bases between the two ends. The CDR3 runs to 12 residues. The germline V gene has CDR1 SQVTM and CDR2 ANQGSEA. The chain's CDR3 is CSGQRASGEQYF. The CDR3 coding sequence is TGCAGCGGCCAAAGGGCATCGGGCGAGCAGTACTTC.

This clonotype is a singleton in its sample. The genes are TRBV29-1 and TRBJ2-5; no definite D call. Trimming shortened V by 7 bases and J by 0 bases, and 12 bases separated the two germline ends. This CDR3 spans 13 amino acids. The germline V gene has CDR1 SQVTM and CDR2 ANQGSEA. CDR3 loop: CSDKNGYQETQYF. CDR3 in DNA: TGCAGCGACAAGAACGGGTACCAAGAGACCCAGTACTTC.

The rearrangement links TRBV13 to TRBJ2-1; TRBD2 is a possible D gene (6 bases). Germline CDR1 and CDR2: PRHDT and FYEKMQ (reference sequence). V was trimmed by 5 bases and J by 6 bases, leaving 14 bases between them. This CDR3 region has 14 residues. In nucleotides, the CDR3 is TGTGCCAGCAGCCCCTGGGGACTTCCCAATGAGCAGTTCTTC. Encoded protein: CASSPWGLPNEQFF.

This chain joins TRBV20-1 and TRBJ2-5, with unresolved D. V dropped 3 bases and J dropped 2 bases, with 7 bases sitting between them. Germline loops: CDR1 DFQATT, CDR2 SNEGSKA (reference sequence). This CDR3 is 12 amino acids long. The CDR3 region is CSASGPQETQYF. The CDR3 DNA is TGCAGTGCTAGTGGGCCTCAAGAGACCCAGTACTTC.

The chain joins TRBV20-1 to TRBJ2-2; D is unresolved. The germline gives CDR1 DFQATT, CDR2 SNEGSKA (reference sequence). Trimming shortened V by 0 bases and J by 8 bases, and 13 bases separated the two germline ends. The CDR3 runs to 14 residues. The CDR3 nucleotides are TGCAGTGCTAGAGACCGAAGATTGCCTGGGGAGCTGTTTTTT. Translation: CSARDRRLPGELFF.

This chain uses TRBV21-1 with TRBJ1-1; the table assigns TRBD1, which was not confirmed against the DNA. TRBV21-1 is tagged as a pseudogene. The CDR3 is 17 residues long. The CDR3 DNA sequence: TGTGCCAGCAGCAAAACCGCCCCTGACAGGGGGCTATATGAAGCTTTCTTT. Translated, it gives CASSKTAPDRGLYEAFF.

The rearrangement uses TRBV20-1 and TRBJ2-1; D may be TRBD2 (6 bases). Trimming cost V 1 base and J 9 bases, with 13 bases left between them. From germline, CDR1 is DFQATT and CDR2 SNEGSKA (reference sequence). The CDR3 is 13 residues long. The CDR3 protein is CSARVEGLAEQFF. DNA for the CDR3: TGCAGTGCTAGAGTGGAGGGGTTGGCTGAGCAGTTCTTC.

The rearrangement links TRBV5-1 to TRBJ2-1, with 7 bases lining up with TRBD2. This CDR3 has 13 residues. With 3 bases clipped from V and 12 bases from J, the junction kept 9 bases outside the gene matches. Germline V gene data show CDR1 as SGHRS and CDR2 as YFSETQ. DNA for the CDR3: TGCGCCAGCAGCTCGGCCCTGTCGGGGGGGCAGTTCTTC. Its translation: CASSSALSGGQFF.

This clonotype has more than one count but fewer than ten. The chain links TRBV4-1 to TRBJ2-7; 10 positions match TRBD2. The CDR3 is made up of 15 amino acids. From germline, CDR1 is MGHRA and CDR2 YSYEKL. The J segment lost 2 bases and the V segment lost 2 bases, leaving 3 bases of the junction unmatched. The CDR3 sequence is CASSQLSGGAYEQYF. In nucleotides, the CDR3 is TGCGCCAGCAGCCAATTAAGCGGGGGGGCCTACGAGCAGTACTTC.

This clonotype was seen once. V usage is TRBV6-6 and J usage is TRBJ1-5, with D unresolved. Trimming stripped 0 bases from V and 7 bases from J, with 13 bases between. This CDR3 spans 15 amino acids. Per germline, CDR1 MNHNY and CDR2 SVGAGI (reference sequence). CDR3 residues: CASSYSRVTVQPQHF. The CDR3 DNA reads TGTGCCAGCAGTTACTCGCGGGTTACGGTCCAGCCCCAGCATTTT.

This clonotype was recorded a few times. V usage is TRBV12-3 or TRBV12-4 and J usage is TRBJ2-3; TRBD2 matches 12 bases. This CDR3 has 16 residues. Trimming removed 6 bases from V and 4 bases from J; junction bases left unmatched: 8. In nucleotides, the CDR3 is TGTGCCAGCAGGTTGACTAGCGGGAGAAAGGCAGATACGCAGTATTTT. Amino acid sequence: CASRLTSGRKADTQYF.

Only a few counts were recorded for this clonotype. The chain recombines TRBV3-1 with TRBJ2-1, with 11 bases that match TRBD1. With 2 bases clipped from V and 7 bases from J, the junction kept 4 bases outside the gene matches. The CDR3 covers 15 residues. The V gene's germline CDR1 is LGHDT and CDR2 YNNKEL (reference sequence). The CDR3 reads CASSQIRDRGNEQFF. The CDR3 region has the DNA TGTGCCAGCAGCCAAATCCGGGACAGGGGGAATGAGCAGTTCTTC.

CDR3 DNA: TGTGCCAGCAGTCCTCAGGGGCATGAAGCTTTCTTT. Its protein product is CASSPQGHEAFF. V and J are TRBV12-3 or TRBV12-4 and TRBJ1-1, with D possibly matching TRBD1 (6 bases). With 5 bases removed from V and 7 bases from J, the gap between germline ends came to 11 bases. The CDR3 covers 12 residues.

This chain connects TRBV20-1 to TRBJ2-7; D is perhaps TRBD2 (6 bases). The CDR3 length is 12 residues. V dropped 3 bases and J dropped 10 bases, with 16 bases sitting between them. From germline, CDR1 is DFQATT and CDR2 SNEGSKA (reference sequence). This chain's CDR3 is CSASRDSRSQYF. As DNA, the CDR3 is TGCAGTGCTAGTCGGGACTCCCGATCCCAGTACTTC.

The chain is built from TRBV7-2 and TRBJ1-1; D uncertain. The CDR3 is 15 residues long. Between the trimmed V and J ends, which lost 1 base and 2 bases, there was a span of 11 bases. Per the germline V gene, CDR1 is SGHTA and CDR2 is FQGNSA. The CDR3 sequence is CASSLGGPTNTEAFF. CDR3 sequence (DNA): TGTGCCAGCAGCTTAGGGGGTCCGACAAACACTGAAGCTTTCTTT.

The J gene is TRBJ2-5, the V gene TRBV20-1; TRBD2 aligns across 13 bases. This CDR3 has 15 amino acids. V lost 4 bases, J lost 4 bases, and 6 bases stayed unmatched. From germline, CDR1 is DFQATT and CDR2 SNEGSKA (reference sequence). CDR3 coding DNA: TGCAGTGCTAAAGGACTAGCGGGAGTAGGAGAGACCCAGTACTTC. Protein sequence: CSAKGLAGVGETQYF.

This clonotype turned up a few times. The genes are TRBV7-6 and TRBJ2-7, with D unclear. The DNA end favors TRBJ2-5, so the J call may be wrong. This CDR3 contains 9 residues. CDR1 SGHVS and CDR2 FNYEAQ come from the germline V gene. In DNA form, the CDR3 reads TGTGCCTTGGGGGAGACCCAGTACTTC. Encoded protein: CALGETQYF.

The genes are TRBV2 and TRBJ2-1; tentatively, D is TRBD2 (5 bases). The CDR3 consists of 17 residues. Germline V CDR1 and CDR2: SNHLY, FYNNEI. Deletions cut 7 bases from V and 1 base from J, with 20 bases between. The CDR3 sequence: CASISRVTKGSYNEQFF. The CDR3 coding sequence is TGTGCCAGCATTTCGAGGGTGACTAAGGGTTCCTACAATGAGCAGTTCTTC.

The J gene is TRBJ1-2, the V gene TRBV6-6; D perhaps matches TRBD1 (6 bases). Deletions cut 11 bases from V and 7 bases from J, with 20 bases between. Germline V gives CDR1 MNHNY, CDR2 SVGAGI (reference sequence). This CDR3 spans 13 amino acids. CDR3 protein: CALEGQGQSGYTF. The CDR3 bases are TGTGCCCTCGAGGGCCAGGGGCAAAGTGGCTACACCTTC.

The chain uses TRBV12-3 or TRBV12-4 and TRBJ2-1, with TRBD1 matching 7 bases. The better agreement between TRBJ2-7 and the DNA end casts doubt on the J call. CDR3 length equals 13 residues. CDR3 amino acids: CASSPTGHNEQYF. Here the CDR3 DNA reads TGTGCCAGCAGTCCGACAGGGCACAATGAGCAGTACTTC.

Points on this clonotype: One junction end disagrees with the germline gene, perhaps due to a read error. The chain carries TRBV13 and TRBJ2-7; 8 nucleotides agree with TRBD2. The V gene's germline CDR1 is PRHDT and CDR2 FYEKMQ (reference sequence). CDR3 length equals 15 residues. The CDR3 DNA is TGCGCCAGCAGCTTAGTCCGGGGGGGCCTTGGCGAGCAGTACTTC. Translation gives CASSLVRGGLGEQYF.

The CDR3 DNA sequence: TGTGCCAGCAGTTTTTACGGAAGTACCGGGCAGTACTTC. Amino acids: CASSFYGSTGQYF. The chain joins TRBV27 to TRBJ2-7, with no clear D. Deletions cut 3 bases from V and 9 bases from J, with 15 bases between. This CDR3 is 13 amino acids long. Germline V lookup: CDR1 MNHEY, CDR2 SMNVEV (reference sequence).

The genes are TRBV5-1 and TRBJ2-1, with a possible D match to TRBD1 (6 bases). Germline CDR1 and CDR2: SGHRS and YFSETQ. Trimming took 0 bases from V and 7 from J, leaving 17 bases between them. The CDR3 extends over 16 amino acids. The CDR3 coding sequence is TGCGCCAGCAGCTTGGCGACAATACAGGGTACGAATGAGCAGTTCTTC. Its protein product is CASSLATIQGTNEQFF. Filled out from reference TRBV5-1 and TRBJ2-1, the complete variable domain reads KAGVTQTPRYLIKTRGQQVTLSCSPISGHRSVSWYQQTPGQGLQFLFEYFSETQRNKGNFPGRFSGRQFSNSRSEMNVSTLELGDSALYLCASSLATIQGTNEQFFGPGTRLTVL.